The 19 T cell receptor beta chains given below trace back to one sample, sequenced in a study of patients and donors after allogeneic stem cell transplantation. MiXCR, run by TCRdb on the RT-PCR reads, gives a single entry per CDR3 protein. Found here are about 76,000 distinct CDR3 sequences, more than 20% of them singletons; the top ten hold more than 20%. Sequencing input: blood, either unsorted or a sorted T cell fraction (not recorded which). The receptors here all came from a human donor who was either an allogeneic HSCT recipient or a stem cell or donor lymphocyte infusion donor (not recorded which). It is not recorded whose cells these are; they may come from a transplant donor.

This chain joins TRBV7-9 and TRBJ2-7; D uncertain. Trimming took off 5 bases at V and 3 bases at J, with 11 bases between the two ends. Looked up from germline, CDR1 is SEHNR and CDR2 is FQNEAQ (reference sequence). The CDR3 extends over 13 amino acids. CDR3 region: CASSPQMYYEQYF. The CDR3 DNA is TGTGCCAGCAGCCCTCAAATGTACTACGAGCAGTACTTC.

This clonotype was picked up one time. The rearrangement joins TRBV7-3 to TRBJ2-1, with 13 nucleotides matching TRBD2. The germline CDR1 and CDR2 sequences are SGHTA and FQGTGA. The CDR3 runs 16 residues. V shed 7 bases, J shed 5 bases, and the junction held 8 bases outside the gene matches. CDR3 amino acids: CASKRTSGSGHNEQFF. In DNA form, the CDR3 reads TGTGCCAGCAAACGGACTAGCGGGAGTGGGCACAATGAGCAGTTCTTC.

This rearrangement joins TRBV12-3 or TRBV12-4 to TRBJ2-7; D gene ambiguous. V lost 3 bases and J 2 bases, leaving 14 bases between the germline ends. This CDR3 spans 15 amino acids. The CDR3 bases are TGTGCCAGCAGTTTCTTTTTGGGCACAGCCTACGAGCAGTACTTC. This gives the protein CASSFFLGTAYEQYF.

This clonotype was counted only a few times. This chain uses TRBV5-4 with TRBJ2-1; 9 nucleotides line up with TRBD2. The CDR3 length is 18 residues. After removal of 0 bases from V and 6 bases from J, the junction contained 13 bases not matched to a gene. The germline gives CDR1 SGHNT, CDR2 YYREEE (reference sequence). The CDR3 bases are TGTGCCAGCAGCTTGGTTGCGGGGGGGCTAAGAGTAGGCAATGAGCAGTTCTTC. Translating gives CASSLVAGGLRVGNEQFF.

This clonotype was counted at least ten times. The V gene is TRBV29-1, the J gene TRBJ2-1; D tentatively fits TRBD1 or TRBD2 (5 bases each). In germline, CDR1 is SQVTM, CDR2 ANQGSEA. V dropped 1 base and J dropped 2 bases, with 12 bases sitting between them. The CDR3 contains 15 residues. CDR3 residues: CSVEVWDGAYNEQFF. In DNA, the CDR3 is TGCAGCGTTGAAGTGTGGGACGGAGCCTACAATGAGCAGTTCTTC.

J is TRBJ2-4 and V is TRBV9; 7 positions match TRBD2. J lost 0 bases, V lost 3 bases, and 6 bases had no gene match. This CDR3 has 16 amino acids. Germline V lookup: CDR1 SGDLS, CDR2 YYNGEE. CDR3 in DNA: TGTGCCAGCAGCGAGGGAGGGGCTTTAGCCAAAAACATTCAGTACTTC. Its translation: CASSEGGALAKNIQYF. The full variable domain, rest sourced from reference TRBV9 and TRBJ2-4, is DSGVTQTPKHLITATGQRVTLRCSPRSGDLSVYWYQQSLDQGLQFLIQYYNGEERAKGNILERFSAQQFPDLHSELNLSSLELGDSALYFCASSEGGALAKNIQYFGAGTRLSVL.

The chain links TRBV6-5 to TRBJ1-2; the match to TRBD1 covers 7 bases. The CDR3 has 15 residues. CDR1 is MNHEY, CDR2 SVGAGI, per germline. The V gene end was trimmed by 7 bases and the J gene end by 6 bases; junction bases not matched to a gene: 14. CDR3 in amino acids: CASTGGQWKGDGYTF. For the CDR3, the DNA is TGTGCCAGCACGGGGGGACAGTGGAAAGGGGATGGCTACACCTTC.

This clonotype was seen only a few times. The chain joins TRBV4-3 to TRBJ1-3; D is perhaps TRBD1 (5 bases). The CDR3 covers 15 residues. CDR1 is LGHNA, CDR2 YSLEER, per germline. V was cut by 3 bases and J by 2 bases, with 11 bases left in between. CDR3 region: CASSHLTGPGNTIYF. CDR3 DNA: TGCGCCAGCAGCCACTTAACAGGACCTGGAAACACCATATATTTT.

In its sample, this clonotype was seen many times. This chain connects TRBV20-1 to TRBJ1-2; 8 bases agree with TRBD1. Germline V gene lookup returns CDR1 DFQATT and CDR2 SNEGSKA (reference sequence). This CDR3 is 15 amino acids long. Germline trimming cut 0 bases from V and 7 bases from J; bases unmatched to any gene: 10. The CDR3 loop reads CSAREVVDRVGGYTF. The CDR3 region has the DNA TGCAGTGCTAGAGAAGTGGTGGACAGGGTGGGTGGCTACACCTTC.

CDR3: CAISESKGKVSDGYTF. The CDR3 DNA sequence: TGTGCCATCAGTGAGTCGAAGGGAAAGGTGTCAGATGGCTACACCTTC. The rearrangement joins TRBV10-3 to TRBJ1-2, with D unresolved. Deletions cut 0 bases from V and 6 bases from J, with 17 bases between. The CDR3 loop spans 16 amino acids. Germline V CDR1 and CDR2: ENHRY, SYGVKD.

This sequence joins TRBV6-2 or TRBV6-3 and TRBJ2-5; D unclear. This CDR3 contains 21 residues. V gave up 4 bases and J gave up 0 bases, with 30 bases separating them. Germline CDR1 MNHEY, CDR2 SVGEGT. The CDR3 reads CASSFPLTPASPQIYQETQYF. CDR3 sequence (DNA): TGTGCCAGCAGTTTTCCCCTGACTCCGGCCTCCCCTCAAATTTACCAAGAGACCCAGTACTTC.

Concerning this clonotype: A read error may account for a junction end that differs from germline. This rearrangement joins TRBV4-1 to TRBJ1-5; D perhaps matches TRBD1 (6 bases). This CDR3 contains 19 residues. Germline lookup yields CDR1 MGHRA and CDR2 YSYEKL. CDR3 sequence: CTSSQDVRQATWGNQPQHF. The CDR3 bases are TGCACCAGCAGCCAAGATGTACGACAGGCCACGTGGGGCAATCAGCCCCAGCATTTT.

The chain links TRBV5-1 to TRBJ1-2; the D gene is possibly TRBD1 (6 bases). Trimming stripped 2 bases from V and 3 bases from J, with 11 bases between. The CDR3 consists of 14 residues. Germline V lookup: CDR1 SGHRS, CDR2 YFSETQ. DNA for the CDR3: TGCGCCAGCAGCTTACCAGGGGAGTACTATGGCTACACCTTC. Its translation is CASSLPGEYYGYTF.

This clonotype was picked up one time. The chain recombines TRBV15 with TRBJ1-2, with TRBD1 matching 7 bases. Germline V gene sequence: CDR1 LNHNV, CDR2 YYDKDF (reference sequence). Trimming removed 2 bases from V and 8 bases from J; junction bases left unmatched: 8. This CDR3 is 14 amino acids long. The CDR3 is CATSRTATGTGYTF. In DNA, the CDR3 is TGTGCCACCAGCAGAACCGCGACAGGGACCGGCTACACCTTC.

V usage is TRBV5-6 and J usage is TRBJ2-3, with unresolved D. Germline lookup yields CDR1 SGHDT and CDR2 YYEEEE. The CDR3 totals 12 residues. V gave up 1 base and J gave up 2 bases, with 2 bases separating them. CDR3 in amino acids: CASSLYTDTQYF. The CDR3 nucleotides are TGTGCCAGCAGCTTGTACACAGATACGCAGTATTTT.

The V call is TRBV20-1, the J call TRBJ1-5, with D perhaps matching TRBD1 (5 bases). V lost 3 bases to trimming and J lost 3 bases, with 12 bases between them. This CDR3 has 14 residues. Germline-derived CDR1 and CDR2 are DFQATT and SNEGSKA (reference sequence). CDR3 bases: TGCAGTGCTAGTCGACAGACCAACAATCAGCCCCAGCATTTT. Amino acids: CSASRQTNNQPQHF.

This chain joins TRBV4-3 and TRBJ2-1, with unresolved D. V was cut by 1 base and J by 6 bases, with 7 bases left in between. The germline CDR1 and CDR2 sequences are LGHNA and YSLEER. The CDR3 consists of 13 residues. CDR3 DNA: TGCGCCAGCAGCCAAGGAAACGGCAATGAGCAGTTCTTC. Translating it yields CASSQGNGNEQFF.

This clonotype was detected only a few times. The chain employs TRBV25-1 and TRBJ2-1; D might be TRBD2 (5 bases). The germline V gene has CDR1 MGHDK and CDR2 SYGVNS. This CDR3 region has 13 residues. V was pared by 4 bases and J by 3 bases, with 7 bases between. The CDR3: CASSGGLYNEQFF. The CDR3 nucleotides are TGTGCCAGCAGTGGTGGACTCTACAATGAGCAGTTCTTC.

This chain uses TRBV3-1 with TRBJ2-1, with 8 bases identical to TRBD2. Germline V gives CDR1 LGHDT, CDR2 YNNKEL (reference sequence). The CDR3 is made up of 15 amino acids. The trim removed 5 bases at V and 7 bases at J, leaving 10 bases unmatched. The CDR3 here is CASSLLAGRLNEQFF. Here the CDR3 DNA reads TGTGCCAGCAGCTTGCTAGCGGGTCGATTGAATGAGCAGTTCTTC.